A single sample gave rise to the 3 T cell receptor beta chains below, sequenced in a study of shared T cell receptors in the human thymus. The table came from immunoSEQ multiplex PCR; TCRdb's copy has only in-frame clones and leaves some out. Here the sample spans under 450,000 clones, 85% to 95% being singletons. Sequencing input: thymocytes. These receptor sequences come from a human donor.

The J gene is TRBJ1-5, the V gene TRBV28; D unclear. Trimming removed 3 bases at V and 4 bases at J, with 10 bases between. The CDR3 is made up of 14 amino acids. The germline V gene has CDR1 MDHEN and CDR2 SYDVKM. The DNA of the CDR3 is TGTGCCAGCAGTTTTTGCGTGGAGAATCAGCCCCAGCATTTT. This codes for CASSFCVENQPQHF. The full variable domain, in which reference TRBV28 and TRBJ1-5 provide the parts outside the CDR3, is DVKVTQSSRYLVKRTGEKVFLECVQDMDHENMFWYRQDPGLGLRLIYFSYDVKMKEKGDIPEGYSVSREKKERFSLILESASTNQTSMYLCASSFCVENQPQHFGDGTRLSIL.

The V and J genes are TRBV2 and TRBJ1-5; 7 bases line up with TRBD1. Looked up from germline, CDR1 is SNHLY and CDR2 is FYNNEI. The V segment lost 9 bases and the J segment 9 bases; nucleotides outside the gene matches: 14. The CDR3 totals 14 residues. The CDR3 region is CASSQGVQVGPQHF. The DNA of the CDR3 is TGTGCCAGTTCGCAGGGGGTCCAGGTCGGGCCCCAGCATTTT. The full variable domain, its missing parts supplied by reference TRBV2 and TRBJ1-5, is EPEVTQTPSHQVTQMGQEVILRCVPISNHLYFYWYRQILGQKVEFLVSFYNNEISEKSEIFDDQFSVERPDGSNFTLKIRSTKLEDSAMYFCASSQGVQVGPQHFGDGTRLSIL.

The genes are TRBV19 and TRBJ2-7; TRBD1 agrees at 7 bases. V dropped 10 bases and J dropped 3; count of bases not matched to a gene: 15. Germline values: CDR1 LNHDA, CDR2 SQIVND (reference sequence). CDR3 length: 15 residues. The CDR3 is CATRCRDRVIYEQYF. CDR3 DNA sequence: TGTGCCACTCGTTGTCGGGACAGAGTAATCTACGAGCAGTACTTC.